This record covers a single T cell receptor (beta chain). This receptor's antigen is unknown. The sample holds no much larger clone one base away, and base qualities are not on file. The immunoSEQ Assay, a bias-controlled multiplex PCR, was used to amplify TCRbeta CDR3 regions from genomic DNA. The source study handled its data this way. Nucleated cell counts per sample were estimated from amplification of reference gene primers within the assay. To quantify the absolute abundance of each unique TCRbeta CDR3 rearrangement, sequence reads were collapsed and filtered. Productive Simpson clonality was computed per sample as the square root of Simpson's diversity index over productive rearrangements. The table comes from immuneACCESS by way of TCRdb, which keeps in-frame sequences with V and J called. Part of the clones is missing from these tables; in studies checked, under half for an unresolved V gene and the rest for unknown reasons. V and J calls and clone size are as listed in that table; D and trimming were resolved from the DNA. This sample gives roughly 440,000 clones in total; approximately 89% of them show up just once. Jointly, the top ten make up roughly 13% of the sample.

Including cysteine and phenylalanine, the CDR3 has 16 amino acids. Only the CDR3 DNA is retained, 48 bases long and in frame from the first base. CDR1 and CDR2, per the germline V gene, are KGHSH and LQKENI. V loses 6 bases, J loses 5 bases, and the germline ends lie 21 bases apart. This sample stems from a study of blood T cell repertoires in COVID-19 (dated by TCRdb to 2020 to 2022). About the study as a whole: Samples covering the acute and convalescent phases of COVID-19 were provided by collaborators in the United States, Italy and Spain. The samples were drawn from the first 160 participants of the ongoing ImmuneRACE study and from under 1,500 subjects provided by 6 global collaborators. The prospective study material was composed of cDNA or gDNA derived from T cells, B-cell-depleted T cells, or PBMCs. Subjects who had been exposed to COVID-19, were actively infected with it, or had recovered from it provided the deeply sampled blood TCRbeta repertoires that made up the dataset. Where available, HLA class I and class II types were taken from metadata supplied by the sample provider and were not determined by assay-based typing. The repertoires were made available in a free public database intended to serve as a resource for research on the immune response to SARS-CoV-2. A de-identified subject ID, COVID-19 status, age in years and sex were almost always included in the sample metadata.

Study-level results and caveats: Clinical and demographic metadata were provided uncurated, with the amount varying by source and participant.

One collaborating source in Seattle enrolled patients while the patients were actively infected and followed the patients over time throughout the course of disease. Collaborating institutions collected whole blood in K2EDTA tubes following their own protocols. For TCRbeta analysis, collaborators shipped samples as frozen whole blood, isolated PBMCs, or DNA extracted from either of those sample types. This sequence uses TRBV18 and TRBJ2-3; D gene: possibly TRBD2, on 6 matching bases. This TCR was recovered from a woman between 45 and 65 years old with COVID-19, enrolled during active disease. The sequenced sample was peripheral blood. CDR3 protein: CASSWNLAKGGDTQYF. The sequence in DNA is TGTGCCAGCTCTTGGAATCTAGCGAAAGGTGGAGATACGCAGTATTTT.